This T cell receptor beta chain was captured by sequencing in a study of T cell responses to AZD1222 COVID-19 vaccine. CDR1 is SNHLY and CDR2 is FYNNEI in the germline V gene. The ends lost 4 bases at V and 6 bases at J; junction bases unmatched: 6. The CDR3 extends over 14 amino acids. Regarding this clone: The antigen is unknown.

General study findings and limits: Vaccine-related CD4 TCRs covered spike, predominating at 160-218 and 743-854.

This table comes from immunoSEQ multiplex PCR, and its TCRdb copy is limited to in-frame clones, with some not included. The table includes roughly 150,000 clones, approximately 91% detected once. The receptor was derived from an adult who received the AZD1222 COVID-19 vaccine. The sample here was peripheral blood, taken 28 days after the second AZD1222 dose. The chain joins TRBV2 to TRBJ2-5, with 9 nucleotides matching TRBD1. CDR3 sequence (DNA): TGTGCCAGCAGTGGGACAGGGGATAGAAAGACCCAGTACTTC. Its protein product is CASSGTGDRKTQYF.